The rows below give T cell receptor beta chains drawn from one sample of a study of cytomegalovirus exposure and HLA in healthy donors. The data were produced by immunoSEQ multiplex PCR, yet TCRdb's version contains in-frame clones alone and is incomplete. The data hold approximately 140,000 clones, with about 83% observed a single time. Sequenced: PBMCs. The receptors shown here come from a girl aged 2 to 9 in good health and CMV-seronegative. The CDR3 runs from the conserved cysteine through the conserved F or W. The order of the fields is CDR3 length, V gene, clone size, J gene, D gene, CDR3 DNA, CDR3 protein. A D gene is named only where the DNA matches it firmly. Expanded clones are given a class, and other clones once, few, many or no size at all.

>14|TRBV5-1|.|TRBJ1-1|.
TGCGCCAGCAGCTTGGAAGGAGAGAACACTGAAGCTTTCTTT
CASSLEGENTEAFF
>13|TRBV11-2|.|TRBJ2-1|TRBD2
TGTGCCAGCAGCCCCGGGACTAGCAGTGAGCAGTTCTTC
CASSPGTSSEQFF
>14|TRBV10-3|.|TRBJ1-4|.
TGTGCCACCCGGACTGAGTGGGCTGGGGAAAAACTGTTTTTT
CATRTEWAGEKLFF
>16|TRBV5-1|.|TRBJ1-1|.
TGCGCCAGCAGCTTGGTGCGGTGGCAGATGAACACTGAAGCTTTCTTT
CASSLVRWQMNTEAFF
>17|TRBV28|.|TRBJ2-7|TRBD2
TGTGCCAGCAGCGACCGGGACTACCAGTCAATCGGCTACGAGCAGTACTTC
CASSDRDYQSIGYEQYF
>17|TRBV5-3|.|TRBJ2-3|TRBD2
TGTGCCAGAAGCTCAAGACTAGCGGGGCCGCGTACAGATACGCAGTATTTT
CARSSRLAGPRTDTQYF
>14|TRBV7-6|.|TRBJ2-5|TRBD2
TGTGCCAGCAGCTCCGGACTAGCGCAAGAGACCCAGTACTTC
CASSSGLAQETQYF
>19|TRBV5-8|few|TRBJ2-1|TRBD2
TGTGCCAGCAGCTTTGGACGCCTGGTGTTTAGCGGGAGACGGGGTGAGCAGTTCTTC
CASSFGRLVFSGRRGEQFF
>18|TRBV7-2|.|TRBJ2-6|TRBD1
TGTGCCAGCAGCACACTAACAGGGGGATTAAGCGGGGCCAACGTCCTGACTTTC
CASSTLTGGLSGANVLTF
>16|TRBV2|.|TRBJ2-5|TRBD2
TGTGCCAGCAGTGAGCAGTGGCGGGGGGGCCGGGAGACCCAGTACTTC
CASSEQWRGGRETQYF
>17|TRBV11-2|.|TRBJ2-3|.
TGTGCCAGCAGCTTATATCAACTGACTAGTTCCCCAGATACGCAGTATTTT
CASSLYQLTSSPDTQYF
>17|TRBV4-1|.|TRBJ2-7|TRBD1
TGCGCCAGCAGCCAAGATTCCGCGGGACAGGGGTTCTACGAGCAGTACTTC
CASSQDSAGQGFYEQYF
>15|TRBV30|.|TRBJ2-2|.
TGTGCCTGGAGTCGCTCCACTTCCGGCGGCGGGGAGCTGTTTTTT
CAWSRSTSGGGELFF
>14|TRBV6-6|.|TRBJ1-6|TRBD1
TGTGCCAGCAGAACCGACAGGGGAAATTCACCCCTCCACTTT
CASRTDRGNSPLHF
>16|TRBV4-1|.|TRBJ2-7|TRBD1
TGCGCCAGCAGCCAGGATCCGGGACAGGGAGTCTACGAGCAGTACTTC
CASSQDPGQGVYEQYF
>16|TRBV10-1|.|TRBJ2-1|TRBD2
TGCGCCAGCAGTGAGGAATGGACTAGCGGGATTAATGAGCAGTTCTTC
CASSEEWTSGINEQFF
>19|TRBV4-2|.|TRBJ2-6|TRBD2
TGTGCCAGCAGCCACACAGCGGGGCCGGCGGGCTCTGGGGCCAACGTCCTGACTTTC
CASSHTAGPAGSGANVLTF
>12|TRBV11-2|.|TRBJ1-2|.
TGTGCCAGCAGCTCACAGGGTTTTGGCTACACCTTC
CASSSQGFGYTF
>17|TRBV27|.|TRBJ1-3|.
TGTGCCAGCAGAATAAAATTCAGGGAGGTGGCTGGAAACACCATATATTTT
CASRIKFREVAGNTIYF
>18|TRBV12-5|.|TRBJ2-7|TRBD2
TGTGCTAGTGGTTTGGTACGGGCTAGCGGATCGGGCTCCTACGAGCAGTACTTC
CASGLVRASGSGSYEQYF
>15|TRBV4-3|.|TRBJ2-5|TRBD2
TGCGCCAGCAGCCGGGCGGCGGGGGGACAAGAGACCCAGTACTTC
CASSRAAGGQETQYF
>18|TRBV4-1|.|TRBJ2-1|TRBD2
TGCGCCAGCAGCCAAGATCGAACTAGCGGGGCCCCCGAGAATGAGCAGTTCTTC
CASSQDRTSGAPENEQFF
>16|TRBV6-4|few|TRBJ2-7|TRBD2
TGTGCCAGCAGCCCTTGGGGCGGGAGGGCCTCCTACGAGCAGTACTTC
CASSPWGGRASYEQYF
>19|TRBV4-1|.|TRBJ2-4|TRBD2
TGCGCCAGCAGCCAGGGGACTAGCGGAAGGCACTGGGCCAAAAACATTCAGTACTTC
CASSQGTSGRHWAKNIQYF
>14|TRBV6-1|.|TRBJ2-5|.
TGTGCCAGCAGGCCGAACGGAGGGGCGGAGACCCAGTACTTC
CASRPNGGAETQYF
>14|TRBV5-6|.|TRBJ2-4|TRBD1
TGTGCCAGCAACCCCAAGGGCAGGGGGTTTATTCAGTACTTC
CASNPKGRGFIQYF
>16|TRBV6-5|.|TRBJ2-7|TRBD2
TGTGCCAGCAGTTATCAACGAGCGGGAGGGTTGGACGAGCAGTACTTC
CASSYQRAGGLDEQYF
>17|TRBV19|.|TRBJ1-1|.
TGTGCCAGTAGTATTTTTACAGACAACACGAGGAACACTGAAGCTTTCTTT
CASSIFTDNTRNTEAFF
>14|TRBV15|.|TRBJ1-5|.
TGTGCCACCAGTCCCACCCCAGAAAATCAGCCCCAGCATTTT
CATSPTPENQPQHF
>13|TRBV19|.|TRBJ1-2|TRBD1
TGTGCCACCAGGACAGGGCCTAACTATGGCTACACCTTC
CATRTGPNYGYTF
>15|TRBV28|.|TRBJ2-3|.
TGTGCCAGCAGTTTAGTCCAGATAACCACAGATACGCAGTATTTT
CASSLVQITTDTQYF
>14|TRBV30|.|TRBJ2-3|TRBD2
TGTGCCTGGAGTGCTGGGGGGGGCACAGATACGCAGTATTTT
CAWSAGGGTDTQYF
>16|TRBV13|.|TRBJ1-1|TRBD1
TGTGCCAGCAGCTTAGGCCCCGGGACAGGGAACACTGAAGCTTTCTTT
CASSLGPGTGNTEAFF
>19|TRBV5-1|.|TRBJ2-3|.
TGCGCCAGCAGCTGGGTCAGAGGATTAGCGGAGGTGGGCACAGATACGCAGTATTTT
CASSWVRGLAEVGTDTQYF
>15|TRBV13|.|TRBJ2-7|TRBD1
TGTGCCAGCAGCGCGGGACAGGGGGTAACCTACGAGCAGTACTTC
CASSAGQGVTYEQYF
>19|TRBV2|.|TRBJ2-5|TRBD2
TGTGCCAGCAGTGGCACCCCGGGACTAGCGGGGACCAGAGGAGAGACCCAGTACTTC
CASSGTPGLAGTRGETQYF
>11|TRBV25-1|.|TRBJ1-1|.
TGTGCCAGCAGTGGAGGTTTTGAAGCTTTCTTT
CASSGGFEAFF
>17|TRBV4-2|.|TRBJ2-3|.
TGTGCCAGCAGCGGCTCTTTCTTTAGCGGTAGCACAGATACGCAGTATTTT
CASSGSFFSGSTDTQYF
>16|TRBV29-1|once|TRBJ2-5|TRBD2
TGCAGCGTACCCGGGACTAGCGATTCTCGGGAGGAGACCCAGTACTTC
CSVPGTSDSREETQYF
>16|TRBV21-1|once|TRBJ2-7|.
TGTGCCAGCAGCAAAATCGGGGACAGAGGGCGGTACGAGCAGTACTTC
CASSKIGDRGRYEQYF
>21|TRBV30|.|TRBJ1-6|.
TGTGCCTGGAGTGTACCTTACCCACCGGGACACCCAAGCTCCTATAATTCCCCCCTCCACTTT
CAWSVPYPPGHPSSYNSPLHF
>14|TRBV30|.|TRBJ1-2|.
TGTGCCTGGAGTGTTCAGGACCCGGGGGACGGCTACACCTTC
CAWSVQDPGDGYTF
>14|TRBV6-5|.|TRBJ1-2|.
TGTGCCAGCAGTTACTCGCGGAACCAGAGGGGCTACACCTTC
CASSYSRNQRGYTF
>13|TRBV5-4|few|TRBJ2-3|.
TGTGCCAGCAGACCGGGACAAAGCGATACGCAGTATTTT
CASRPGQSDTQYF
>16|TRBV7-2|.|TRBJ2-3|TRBD2
TGTGCCAGCAGTCTAAGCGGGATTATTTTCACAGATACGCAGTATTTT
CASSLSGIIFTDTQYF
>12|TRBV6-5|.|TRBJ2-1|.
TGTGCCAGCAGGCTGGGCTCCAATGAGCAGTTCTTC
CASRLGSNEQFF
>16|TRBV2|.|TRBJ2-3|TRBD2
TGTGCCAGCAGGGCTCTTGTGGTAGCGGGTTGGGATACGCAGTATTTT
CASRALVVAGWDTQYF
>14|TRBV9|.|TRBJ1-2|.
TGTGCCAGCAGCGTGGGGGACGGGAGCTATGGCTACACCTTC
CASSVGDGSYGYTF
>13|TRBV13|.|TRBJ2-1|.
TGTGCCAGCAGCACAATCTTGCACAATGAGCAGTTCTTC
CASSTILHNEQFF
>13|TRBV7-6|.|TRBJ2-7|.
TGTGCCAGCAGCTTAACTCGTGACTACGAGCAGTACTTC
CASSLTRDYEQYF
>16|TRBV5-1|.|TRBJ1-4|TRBD1
TGCGCCAGCAGCTTGACGACAGGGGTTAGCCGTGAAAAACTGTTTTTT
CASSLTTGVSREKLFF
>15|TRBV5-1|.|TRBJ2-5|.
TGCGCCAGCAGCTTGACGGGAGCCCTTCAAGAGACCCAGTACTTC
CASSLTGALQETQYF
>15|TRBV5-6|.|TRBJ2-4|TRBD2
TGTGCCAGCAGCTTGGAAGGTAGCGGGAGATACATTCAGTACTTC
CASSLEGSGRYIQYF
>15|TRBV6-6|.|TRBJ1-1|TRBD1
TGTGCCAGCAGTTACTCAGGGACAGGGGGGACTGAAGCTTTCTTT
CASSYSGTGGTEAFF
>12|TRBV19|.|TRBJ1-1|.
TGTGCCACCACCCAAGGGGGGGCTGAAGCTTTCTTT
CATTQGGAEAFF
>16|TRBV11-3|.|TRBJ2-2|TRBD2
TGTGCCAGCAGCTTAGCTAGCGGGGCTAACACCGGGGAGCTGTTTTTT
CASSLASGANTGELFF
>14|TRBV2|.|TRBJ2-1|.
TGTGCCAGCTGTAGGGGGATTGCCTACAATGAGCAGTTCTTC
CASCRGIAYNEQFF
>13|TRBV29-1|.|TRBJ1-1|TRBD1
TGCAGCGTTGGACAGGGGGCAAACACTGAAGCTTTCTTT
CSVGQGANTEAFF
>18|TRBV7-9|.|TRBJ1-6|.
TGTGCCAGCAGCCGCCCCCCCGAGGCCAGCTCCTATAATTCACCCCTCCACTTT
CASSRPPEASSYNSPLHF